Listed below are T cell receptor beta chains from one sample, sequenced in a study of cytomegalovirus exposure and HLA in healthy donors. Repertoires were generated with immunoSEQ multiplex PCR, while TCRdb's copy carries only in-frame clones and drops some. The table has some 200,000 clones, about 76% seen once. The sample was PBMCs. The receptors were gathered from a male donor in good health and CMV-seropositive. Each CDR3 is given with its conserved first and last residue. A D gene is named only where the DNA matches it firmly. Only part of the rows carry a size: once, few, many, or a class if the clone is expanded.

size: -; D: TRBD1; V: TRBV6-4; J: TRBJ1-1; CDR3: CASRGQENTEAFF; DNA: TGTGCCAGCAGGGGACAGGAGAACACTGAAGCTTTCTTT
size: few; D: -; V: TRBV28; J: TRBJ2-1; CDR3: CASGLGGSYNEQFF; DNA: TGTGCCAGCGGACTCGGGGGCTCCTACAATGAGCAGTTCTTC
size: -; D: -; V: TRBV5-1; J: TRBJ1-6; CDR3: CASSQGPGGYNSPLHF; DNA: TGCGCCAGCAGCCAAGGTCCGGGGGGATACAATTCACCCCTCCACTTT
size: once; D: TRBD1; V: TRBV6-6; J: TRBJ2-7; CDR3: CASTLRDRYHEQYF; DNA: TGTGCCAGCACGCTCCGGGACAGGTACCACGAGCAGTACTTC
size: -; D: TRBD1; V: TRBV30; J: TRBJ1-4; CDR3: CAWVTTGTGSVKLFF; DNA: TGTGCCTGGGTTACGACCGGGACAGGGTCGGTAAAACTGTTTTTT
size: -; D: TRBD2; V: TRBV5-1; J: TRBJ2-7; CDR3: CASSPSGRARDEQYF; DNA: TGCGCCAGCAGCCCCAGCGGGAGGGCCCGGGACGAGCAGTACTTC
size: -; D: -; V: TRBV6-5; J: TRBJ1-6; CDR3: CASNPGNNSPLHF; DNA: TGTGCCAGCAATCCGGGAAATAATTCACCCCTCCACTTT
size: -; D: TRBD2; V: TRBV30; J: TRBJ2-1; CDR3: CAWRRPGLAGVGEQFF; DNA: TGTGCCTGGAGACGTCCGGGACTAGCGGGAGTAGGGGAGCAGTTCTTC
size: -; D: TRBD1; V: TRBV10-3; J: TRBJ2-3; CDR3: CAISGTGEVTDTQYF; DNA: TGTGCCATCAGTGGGACAGGAGAGGTCACAGATACGCAGTATTTT
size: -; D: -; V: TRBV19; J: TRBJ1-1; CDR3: CASIGALRLNTEAFF; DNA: TGTGCCAGTATAGGGGCGCTTCGGCTGAACACTGAAGCTTTCTTT
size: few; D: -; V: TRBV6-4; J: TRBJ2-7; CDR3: CASRGMEEGSYEQYF; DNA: TGTGCCAGCAGAGGGATGGAGGAGGGATCTTACGAGCAGTACTTC
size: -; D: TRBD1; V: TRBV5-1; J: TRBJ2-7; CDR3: CASSPIGQGIAEQYF; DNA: TGCGCCAGCAGCCCGATCGGACAGGGGATAGCGGAGCAGTACTTC
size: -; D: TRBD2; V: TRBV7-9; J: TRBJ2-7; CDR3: CASSSPEAGGVGEQYF; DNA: TGTGCCAGCAGCTCCCCCGAAGCGGGAGGCGTTGGCGAGCAGTACTTC
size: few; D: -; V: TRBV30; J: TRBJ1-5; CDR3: CAWSVARVQPQHF; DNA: TGTGCCTGGAGTGTAGCTCGTGTTCAGCCCCAGCATTTT
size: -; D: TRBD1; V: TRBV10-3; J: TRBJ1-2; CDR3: CAIRDRDEYRYGYTF; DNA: TGTGCCATCCGCGACAGGGATGAATACCGCTATGGCTACACCTTC
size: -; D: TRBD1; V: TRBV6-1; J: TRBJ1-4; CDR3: CASSEASGGSEKLFF; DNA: TGTGCCAGCAGTGAAGCCTCAGGGGGCTCTGAAAAACTGTTTTTT
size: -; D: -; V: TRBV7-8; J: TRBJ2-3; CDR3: CASSSPSRTDTQYF; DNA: TGTGCCAGCAGCTCCCCCTCGCGAACAGATACGCAGTATTTT
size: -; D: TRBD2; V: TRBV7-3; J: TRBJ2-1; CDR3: CASSFRGLGVDEQFF; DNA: TGTGCCAGCAGCTTTCGGGGACTAGGGGTCGATGAGCAGTTCTTC
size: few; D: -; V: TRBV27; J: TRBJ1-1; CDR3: CASSFTGISRDTEAFF; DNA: TGTGCCAGCAGTTTTACGGGCATCTCCAGGGACACTGAAGCTTTCTTT
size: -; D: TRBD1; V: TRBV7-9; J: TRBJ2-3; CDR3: CSSSSFGGQGALDTQYF; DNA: TGTTCCAGCAGCTCATTTGGGGGACAGGGGGCTTTGGATACGCAGTATTTT
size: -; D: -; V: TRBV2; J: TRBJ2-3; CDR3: CASSLKGASTDTQYF; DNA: TGTGCCAGCAGTTTGAAAGGGGCTAGCACAGATACGCAGTATTTT
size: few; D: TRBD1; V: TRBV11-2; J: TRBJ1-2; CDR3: CASSLARTGVYGYTF; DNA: TGTGCCAGCAGCTTAGCCCGGACAGGGGTCTATGGCTACACCTTC
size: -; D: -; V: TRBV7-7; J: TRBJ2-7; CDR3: CASSMGHSYEQYF; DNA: TGTGCTAGCAGCATGGGACACTCCTACGAGCAGTACTTC
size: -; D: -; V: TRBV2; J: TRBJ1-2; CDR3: CASRKTQDGYTF; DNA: TGTGCCAGCAGAAAAACCCAGGATGGCTACACCTTC
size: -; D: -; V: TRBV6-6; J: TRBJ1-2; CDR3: CASSYSTGEGSYTF; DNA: TGTGCCAGCAGTTACTCGACGGGGGAGGGGAGCTACACCTTC
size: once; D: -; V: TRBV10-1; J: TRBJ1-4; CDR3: CASSATPGSSNEKLFF; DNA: TGCGCCAGCAGTGCTACCCCCGGGAGCTCTAATGAAAAACTGTTTTTT
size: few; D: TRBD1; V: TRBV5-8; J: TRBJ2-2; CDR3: CASPTTGRRKTGELFF; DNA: TGTGCCAGCCCTACGACAGGGCGAAGAAAAACCGGGGAGCTGTTTTTT
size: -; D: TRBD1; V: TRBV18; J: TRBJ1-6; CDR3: CASSLGTGGVNSPLHF; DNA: TGTGCCAGCTCACTCGGGACAGGGGGCGTCAATTCACCCCTCCACTTT
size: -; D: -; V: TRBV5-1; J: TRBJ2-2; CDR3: CASSLGTLANTGELFF; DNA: TGCGCCAGCAGCTTGGGGACTTTGGCGAACACCGGGGAGCTGTTTTTT
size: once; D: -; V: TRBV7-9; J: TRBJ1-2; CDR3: CSSSFITSPYYGYTF; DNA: TGTTCCAGCAGCTTCATTACCAGTCCCTACTATGGCTACACCTTC
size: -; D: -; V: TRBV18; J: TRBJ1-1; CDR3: CASSPQEGTEAFF; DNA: TGTGCCAGCTCACCACAGGAGGGCACTGAAGCTTTCTTT
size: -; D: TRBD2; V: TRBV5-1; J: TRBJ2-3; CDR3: CASSLATVGLAGGTQYF; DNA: TGCGCCAGCAGCTTGGCCACGGTAGGACTAGCGGGGGGTACGCAGTATTTT
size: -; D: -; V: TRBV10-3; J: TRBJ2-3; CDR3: CAISAGRVVDTQYF; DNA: TGTGCCATCAGTGCCGGCAGGGTGGTGGATACGCAGTATTTT
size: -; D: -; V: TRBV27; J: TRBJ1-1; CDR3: CASSFGLRGAGGTTEAFF; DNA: TGTGCCAGCAGTTTCGGGCTACGGGGGGCGGGGGGTACCACTGAAGCTTTCTTT
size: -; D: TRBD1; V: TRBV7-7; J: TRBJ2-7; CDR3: CASSDTGVEQYF; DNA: TGTGCTAGCAGCGATACAGGGGTCGAGCAGTACTTC
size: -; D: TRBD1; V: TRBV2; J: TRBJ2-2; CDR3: CASSVGTGGGGTGELFF; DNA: TGTGCCAGCAGTGTAGGGACAGGGGGAGGTGGCACCGGGGAGCTGTTTTTT
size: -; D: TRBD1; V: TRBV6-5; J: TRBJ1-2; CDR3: CASSYSTGNNGYTF; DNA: TGTGCCAGCAGTTACTCGACAGGGAACAATGGCTACACCTTC
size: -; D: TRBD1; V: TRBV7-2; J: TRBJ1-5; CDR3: CASSFGQGSNQPQHF; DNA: TGTGCCAGCAGCTTCGGACAGGGAAGCAATCAGCCCCAGCATTTT
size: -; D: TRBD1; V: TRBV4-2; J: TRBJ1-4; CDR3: CASSQVTGQGNEKLFF; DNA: TGTGCCAGCAGCCAAGTTACCGGACAGGGAAACGAAAAACTGTTTTTT
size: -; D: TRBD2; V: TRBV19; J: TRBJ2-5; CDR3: CASSPRGVQETQYF; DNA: TGTGCCAGTAGCCCTCGGGGGGTGCAAGAGACCCAGTACTTC
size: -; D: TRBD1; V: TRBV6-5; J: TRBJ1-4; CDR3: CASRTGTANEKLFF; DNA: TGTGCCAGCAGAACCGGGACAGCTAATGAAAAACTGTTTTTT
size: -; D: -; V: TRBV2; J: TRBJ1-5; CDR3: CASNGGRDNQPQHF; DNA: TGTGCCAGCAACGGAGGACGGGACAATCAGCCCCAGCATTTT
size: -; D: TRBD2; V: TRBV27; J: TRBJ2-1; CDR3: CASSSLAGSYNEQFF; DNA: TGTGCCAGCAGTTCCCTAGCGGGATCATACAATGAGCAGTTCTTC
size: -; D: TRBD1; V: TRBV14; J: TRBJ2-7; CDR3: CASSQVGTAYEQYF; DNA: TGTGCCAGCAGCCAAGTCGGGACAGCATACGAGCAGTACTTC
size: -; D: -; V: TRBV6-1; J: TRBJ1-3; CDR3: CASSDGDTSGNTIYF; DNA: TGTGCCAGCAGTGATGGGGACACCTCTGGAAACACCATATATTTT
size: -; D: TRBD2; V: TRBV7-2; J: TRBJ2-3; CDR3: CASSLSGGTDTQYF; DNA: TGTGCCAGCAGCCTAAGCGGGGGCACAGATACGCAGTATTTT
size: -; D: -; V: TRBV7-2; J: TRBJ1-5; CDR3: CASSLAGGLGQPQHF; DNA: TGTGCCAGCAGCTTAGCGGGGGGTTTAGGTCAGCCCCAGCATTTT
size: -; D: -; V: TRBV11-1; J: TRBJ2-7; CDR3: CASSLRVAQEQYF; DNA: TGTGCCAGCAGCTTACGGGTAGCTCAAGAGCAGTACTTC
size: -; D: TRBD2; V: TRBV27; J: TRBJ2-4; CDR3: CASSPTTPQRGTKNIQYF; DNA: TGTGCCAGCAGTCCTACGACTCCGCAGCGGGGCACCAAAAACATTCAGTACTTC
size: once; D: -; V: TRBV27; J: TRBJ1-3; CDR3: CASRLGAGNTIYF; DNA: TGTGCCAGCAGGCTGGGAGCCGGAAACACCATATATTTT
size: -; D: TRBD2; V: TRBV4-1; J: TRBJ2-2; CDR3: CASSQEGGSFVSGELFF; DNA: TGCGCCAGCAGCCAAGAAGGCGGGAGCTTTGTCTCCGGGGAGCTGTTTTTT
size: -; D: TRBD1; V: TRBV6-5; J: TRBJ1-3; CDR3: CASSYTQQGTGNTIYF; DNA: TGTGCCAGCAGTTACACCCAACAGGGGACTGGAAACACCATATATTTT
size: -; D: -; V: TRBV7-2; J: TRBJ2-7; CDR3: CASTLLPGDEQYF; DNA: TGTGCCAGCACCCTCTTACCCGGTGACGAGCAGTACTTC